This T cell receptor beta chain was found in a study of shared clonotypes between healthy human individuals. General study points: Shared clonotypes: 4.5% to 5% naive CD4, roughly 3.5% naive CD8, 2.3% memory CD4, 0.4% to 0.5% memory CD8. Sampling involved blood alone; tissue repertoires likely differ.

Comments on this clone: Its antigen is still unknown. The same CDR3 arises from other DNA sequences in this sample as well.

Method: immunoSEQ multiplex PCR; TCRdb's copy keeps in-frame clones and lacks some. The table shows around 2.5 million clones, with roughly 93% occurring only once. J was trimmed by 3 bases and V by 5 bases; bases with no gene match: 4. CDR1 and CDR2 (germline): MNHNS, SASEGT. CDR3 length: 13 residues. This chain joins TRBV6-1 and TRBJ2-7, with 7 bases aligning to TRBD2. Specimen: naive CD4+ T cells from PBMCs. Subset here: CD45RA+ positively selected. The receptor was isolated from a man aged 18 to 30 in good health. Some clones in this sample may be carry-over from other donors' samples. DNA for the CDR3: TGTGCCAGCAGTCGACTAGCCGGCTACGAGCAGTACTTC. Its translation: CASSRLAGYEQYF.